The 4 T cell receptor beta chains presented below share a single source sample, sequenced in a study of CD8+ T cells in alopecia areata. Extracted RNA was reverse transcribed, and the resulting cDNA served as sequencing template. Profiling relied on immunoSEQ multiplex PCR, and the TCRdb table lists in-frame clones only, not all of them. The profile covers around 270,000 clones, with over 45% appearing a single time and approximately 2% taken by the ten largest. Treatment of the sample: oral pan-JAK inhibitor, 5-10 mg twice daily. The sample consisted of CD4+ T cells sorted from blood, taken at week 24, from a patient treated with tofacitinib. Receptors were obtained from a human donor with alopecia areata.

The CDR3 DNA follows: TGTGCCAGCAGTCGAGGGGTTCCCGGGGCCAACGTCCTGACTTTC. Translated, it gives CASSRGVPGANVLTF. The chain carries TRBV27 and TRBJ2-6; D is possibly TRBD1 or TRBD2 (5 bases each). The CDR3 has 15 amino acids. Trimming shortened V by 5 bases and J by 4 bases, and 12 bases separated the two germline ends. Germline CDR1 is MNHEY and CDR2 is SMNVEV (reference sequence).

This clone was observed a handful of times. This chain connects TRBV7-9 to TRBJ1-3, with D maybe TRBD1 (6 bases). CDR1 is SEHNR, CDR2 FQNEAQ, per germline (reference sequence). The CDR3 spans 14 residues. Between the trimmed V and J ends, which lost 4 bases and 1 base, there was a span of 8 bases. Written as DNA, the CDR3 is TGTGCCAGCAGCTCGGGACAATCTGGAAACACCATATATTTT. Its translation is CASSSGQSGNTIYF.

The V gene is TRBV5-1, the J gene TRBJ1-5, with 7 bases matching TRBD1. V trimming: 3 bases; J trimming: 5 bases; junction bases outside the gene matches: 5. Germline V CDR1 and CDR2: SGHRS, YFSETQ. CDR3 size: 14 residues. CDR3 sequence reads: CASSWDSSDQPQHF. Here the CDR3 DNA reads TGCGCCAGCAGCTGGGACAGCTCGGATCAGCCCCAGCATTTT.

This chain uses TRBV25-1 with TRBJ1-2; a weak D match, TRBD1 (5 bases). Trimming shortened V by 5 bases and J by 7 bases, and 11 bases separated the two germline ends. Germline CDR1 and CDR2: MGHDK and SYGVNS. The CDR3 is made up of 12 amino acids. The DNA of the CDR3 is TGTGCCAGCAGTCCGGGGAGGGGTGGCTACACCTTC. Its translation: CASSPGRGGYTF.